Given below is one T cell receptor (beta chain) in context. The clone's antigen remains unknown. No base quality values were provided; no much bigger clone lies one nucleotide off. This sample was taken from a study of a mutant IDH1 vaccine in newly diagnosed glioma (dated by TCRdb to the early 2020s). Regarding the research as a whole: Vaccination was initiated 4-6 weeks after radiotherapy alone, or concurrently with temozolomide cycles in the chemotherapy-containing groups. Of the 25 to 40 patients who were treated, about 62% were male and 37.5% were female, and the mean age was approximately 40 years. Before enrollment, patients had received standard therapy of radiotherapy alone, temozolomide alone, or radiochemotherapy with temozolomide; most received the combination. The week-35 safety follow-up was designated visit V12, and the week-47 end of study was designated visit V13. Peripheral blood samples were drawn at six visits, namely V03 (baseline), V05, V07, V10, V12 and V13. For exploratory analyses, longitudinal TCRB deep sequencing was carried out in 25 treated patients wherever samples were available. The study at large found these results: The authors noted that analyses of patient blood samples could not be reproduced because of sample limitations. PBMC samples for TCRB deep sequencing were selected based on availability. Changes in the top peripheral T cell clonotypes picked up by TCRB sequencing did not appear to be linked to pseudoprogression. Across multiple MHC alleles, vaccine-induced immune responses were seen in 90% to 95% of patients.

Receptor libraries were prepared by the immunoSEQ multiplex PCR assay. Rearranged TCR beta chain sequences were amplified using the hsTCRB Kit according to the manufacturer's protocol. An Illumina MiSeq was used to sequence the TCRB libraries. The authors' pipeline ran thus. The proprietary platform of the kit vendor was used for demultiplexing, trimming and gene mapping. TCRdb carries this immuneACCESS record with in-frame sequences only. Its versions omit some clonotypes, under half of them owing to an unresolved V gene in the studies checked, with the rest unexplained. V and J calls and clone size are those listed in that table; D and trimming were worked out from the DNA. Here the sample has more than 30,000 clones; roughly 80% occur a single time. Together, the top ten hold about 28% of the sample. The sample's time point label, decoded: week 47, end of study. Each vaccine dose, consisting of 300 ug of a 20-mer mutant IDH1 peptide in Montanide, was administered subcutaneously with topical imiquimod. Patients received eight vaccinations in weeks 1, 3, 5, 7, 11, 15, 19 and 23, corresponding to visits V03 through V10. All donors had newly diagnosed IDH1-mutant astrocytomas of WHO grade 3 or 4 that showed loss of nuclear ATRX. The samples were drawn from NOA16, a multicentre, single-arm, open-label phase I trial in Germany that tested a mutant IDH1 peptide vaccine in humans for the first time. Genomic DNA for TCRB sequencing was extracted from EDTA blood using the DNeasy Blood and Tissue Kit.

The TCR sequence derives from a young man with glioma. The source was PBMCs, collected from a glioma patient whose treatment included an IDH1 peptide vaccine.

The CDR3 sequence is CASSLADSPLHF. The sequence in DNA is TGTGCCAGCAGCTTAGCAGATAGTCCCCTCCACTTT. The rearranged chain carries TRBV7-8 and TRBJ1-6, with no D gene named confidently. The trim is 0 bases for V and 13 bases for J, with a gap of 7 bases between the germline ends. The CDR3 spans 12 residues, from the cysteine through the phenylalanine. Only CDR3 DNA remains: 36 bases, in frame from the first base. According to the germline V gene, CDR1 reads SGHVS and CDR2 reads FQNEAQ.